This entry concerns a single T cell receptor (beta chain). Its antigen is still unknown. The sample is drawn from a study of cytomegalovirus exposure and HLA in healthy donors. Study information: In terms of ancestry, the Caucasian-associated cluster contained about 81% of the roughly 400 genotyped donors. Broader study findings: The likely origin of a cluster of highly shared sequence variants was a sequencing artifact.

CDR1 and CDR2 (germline): ENHRY, SYGVKD. Trimming shortened V by 0 bases and J by 3 bases, and 9 bases separated the two germline ends. The length of the CDR3 is 14 residues. Primers for the PCR totalled 60 Vbeta and 13 Jbeta. Some clones are missing from TCRdb's copy, which holds only in-frame ones; the method was immunoSEQ multiplex PCR. The table has under 30,000 clones, 79% seen once. The chain carries TRBV10-3 and TRBJ2-7; D unresolved. Material for sequencing was PBMCs. This TCR was sampled from a male donor in good health and CMV-seronegative. In DNA form, the CDR3 reads TGTGCCATCAGTGAGTCGATTGGCAGCTACGAGCAGTACTTC. Translated, it gives CAISESIGSYEQYF.